This T cell receptor beta chain was recorded in a study of cytomegalovirus exposure and HLA in healthy donors. CDR1 and CDR2 from the germline V gene are LNHDA and SQIVND (reference sequence). V lost 7 bases, J lost 4 bases, and 19 bases stayed unmatched. This CDR3 is built from 19 residues. Primers: 60 Vbeta forward and 13 Jbeta reverse. Method: immunoSEQ multiplex PCR; TCRdb's copy keeps in-frame clones and lacks some. The data contain approximately 120,000 clones, about 80% of them singletons. Regarding this clone: Its cognate antigen is unknown.

The study's findings and limits: Diagnosis of cytomegalovirus status made by the classifier reportedly showed high specificity and sensitivity. Immune exposure was documented only through CMV serostatus.

Sequencing used PBMCs. The receptor was derived from a man in his late teens or twenties in good health and CMV-seronegative. The chain joins TRBV19 to TRBJ2-6; 7 bases agree with TRBD1. CDR3 coding DNA: TGTGCCAGTACCCCAAGAGGGACAGCCTACGAGTGGGGGGCCAACGTCCTGACTTTC. Translated, it gives CASTPRGTAYEWGANVLTF.